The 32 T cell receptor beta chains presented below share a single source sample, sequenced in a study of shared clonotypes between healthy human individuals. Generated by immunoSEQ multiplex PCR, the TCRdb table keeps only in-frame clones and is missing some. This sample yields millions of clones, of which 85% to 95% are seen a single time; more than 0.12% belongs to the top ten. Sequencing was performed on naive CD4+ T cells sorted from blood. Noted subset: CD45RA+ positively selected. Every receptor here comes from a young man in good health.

The CDR3 coding sequence is TGCAGCGTTGGTCCACAGAACACCGGGGAGCTGTTTTTT. The encoded protein is CSVGPQNTGELFF. The rearrangement joins TRBV29-1 to TRBJ2-2; D ambiguous. Germline CDR1 and CDR2: SQVTM and ANQGSEA. Trimming shortened V by 4 bases and J by 1 base, and 7 bases separated the two germline ends. CDR3 length: 13 amino acids.

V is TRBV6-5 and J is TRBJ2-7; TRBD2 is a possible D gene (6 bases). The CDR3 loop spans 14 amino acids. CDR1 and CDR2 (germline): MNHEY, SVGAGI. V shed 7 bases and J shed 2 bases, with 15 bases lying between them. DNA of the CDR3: TGTGCCAGCAAGCAGGACTACGCAACCTACGAGCAGTACTTC. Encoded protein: CASKQDYATYEQYF.

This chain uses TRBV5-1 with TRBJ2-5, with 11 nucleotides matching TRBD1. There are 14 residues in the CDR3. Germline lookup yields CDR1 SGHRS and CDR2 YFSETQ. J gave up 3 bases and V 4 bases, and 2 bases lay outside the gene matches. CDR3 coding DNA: TGCGCCAGCAGCCGGACAGGGGGCGAAGAGACCCAGTACTTC. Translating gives CASSRTGGEETQYF.

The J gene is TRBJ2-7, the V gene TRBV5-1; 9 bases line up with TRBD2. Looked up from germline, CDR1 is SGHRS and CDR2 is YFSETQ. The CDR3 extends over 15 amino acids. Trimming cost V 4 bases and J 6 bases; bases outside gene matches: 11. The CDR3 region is CASSPSGGSRGEQYF. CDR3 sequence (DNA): TGCGCCAGCAGCCCAAGCGGGGGGTCTAGGGGCGAGCAGTACTTC.

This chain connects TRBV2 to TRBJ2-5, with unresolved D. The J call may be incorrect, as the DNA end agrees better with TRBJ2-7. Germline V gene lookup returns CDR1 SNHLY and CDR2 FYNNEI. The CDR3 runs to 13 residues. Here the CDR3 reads CASSVGWSYEQYF. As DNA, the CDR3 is TGTGCCAGCAGTGTTGGATGGTCCTACGAGCAGTACTTC.

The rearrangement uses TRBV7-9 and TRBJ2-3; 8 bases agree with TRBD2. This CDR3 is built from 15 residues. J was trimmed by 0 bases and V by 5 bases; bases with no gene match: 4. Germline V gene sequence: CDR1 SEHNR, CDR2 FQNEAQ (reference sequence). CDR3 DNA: TGTGCCAGCAGCCGACTAGCGTTTAGCACAGATACGCAGTATTTT. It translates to CASSRLAFSTDTQYF.

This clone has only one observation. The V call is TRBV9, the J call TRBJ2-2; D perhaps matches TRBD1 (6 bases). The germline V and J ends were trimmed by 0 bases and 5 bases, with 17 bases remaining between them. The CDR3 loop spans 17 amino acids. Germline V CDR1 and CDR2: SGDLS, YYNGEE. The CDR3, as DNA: TGTGCCAGCAGCGTAGCCCCACAGGGTTACGGAACCGGGGAGCTGTTTTTT. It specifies CASSVAPQGYGTGELFF.

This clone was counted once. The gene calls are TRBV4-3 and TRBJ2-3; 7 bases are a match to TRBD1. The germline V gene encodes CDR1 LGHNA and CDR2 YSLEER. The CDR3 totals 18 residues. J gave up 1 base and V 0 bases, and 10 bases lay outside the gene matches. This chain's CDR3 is CASSQDRGQALRTDTQYF. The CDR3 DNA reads TGCGCCAGCAGCCAAGATCGAGGACAGGCCCTTCGCACAGATACGCAGTATTTT.

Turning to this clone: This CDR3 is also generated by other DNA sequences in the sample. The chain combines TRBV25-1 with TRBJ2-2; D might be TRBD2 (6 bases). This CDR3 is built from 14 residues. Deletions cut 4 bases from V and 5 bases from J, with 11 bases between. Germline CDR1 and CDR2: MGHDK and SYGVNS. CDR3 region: CASSVGGGTGELFF. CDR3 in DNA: TGTGCCAGCAGTGTAGGTGGGGGGACCGGGGAGCTGTTTTTT.

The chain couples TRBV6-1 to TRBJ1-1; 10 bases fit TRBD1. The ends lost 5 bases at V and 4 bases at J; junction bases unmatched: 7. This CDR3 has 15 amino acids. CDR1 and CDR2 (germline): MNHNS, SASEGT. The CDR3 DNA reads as TGTGCCAGCAGTAACCGGGACAGGGGTGGCACTGAAGCTTTCTTT. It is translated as CASSNRDRGGTEAFF.

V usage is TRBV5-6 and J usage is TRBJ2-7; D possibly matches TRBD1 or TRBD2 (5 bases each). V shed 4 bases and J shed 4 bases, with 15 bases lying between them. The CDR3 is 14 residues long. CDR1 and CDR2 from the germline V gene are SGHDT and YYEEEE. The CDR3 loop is CASSRWDGGYEQYF. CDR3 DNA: TGTGCCAGCAGCAGGTGGGACGGCGGGTACGAGCAGTACTTC.

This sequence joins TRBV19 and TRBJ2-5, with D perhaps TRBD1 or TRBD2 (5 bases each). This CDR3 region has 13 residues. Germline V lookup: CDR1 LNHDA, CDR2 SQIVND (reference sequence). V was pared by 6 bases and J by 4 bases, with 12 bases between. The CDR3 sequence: CASRSGTSETQYF. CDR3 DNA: TGTGCCAGTAGATCAGGGACGTCAGAGACCCAGTACTTC.

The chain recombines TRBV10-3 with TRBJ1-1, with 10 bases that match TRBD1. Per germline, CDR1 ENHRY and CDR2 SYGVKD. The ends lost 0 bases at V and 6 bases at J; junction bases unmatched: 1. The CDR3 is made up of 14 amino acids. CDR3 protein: CAISESGQGSEAFF. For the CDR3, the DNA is TGTGCCATCAGTGAGTCGGGACAGGGGTCTGAAGCTTTCTTT.

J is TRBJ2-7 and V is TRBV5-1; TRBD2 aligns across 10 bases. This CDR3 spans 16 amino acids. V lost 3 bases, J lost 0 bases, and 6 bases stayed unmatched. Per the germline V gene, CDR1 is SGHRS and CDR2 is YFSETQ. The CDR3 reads CASSSRAGGSSYEQYF. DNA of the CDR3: TGCGCCAGCAGCTCTAGAGCGGGAGGGAGCTCCTACGAGCAGTACTTC.

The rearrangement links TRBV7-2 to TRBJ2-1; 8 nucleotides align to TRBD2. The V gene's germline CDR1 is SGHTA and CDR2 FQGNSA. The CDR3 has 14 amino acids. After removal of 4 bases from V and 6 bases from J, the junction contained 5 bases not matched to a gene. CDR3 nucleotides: TGTGCCAGCAGCTCGGGACTAGTCTCCAATGAGCAGTTCTTC. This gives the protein CASSSGLVSNEQFF.

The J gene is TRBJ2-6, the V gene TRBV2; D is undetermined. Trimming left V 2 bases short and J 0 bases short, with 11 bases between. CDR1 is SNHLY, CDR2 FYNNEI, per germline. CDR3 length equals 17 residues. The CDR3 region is CASSESRTSSGANVLTF. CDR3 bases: TGTGCCAGCAGTGAATCAAGGACCAGCTCTGGGGCCAACGTCCTGACTTTC.

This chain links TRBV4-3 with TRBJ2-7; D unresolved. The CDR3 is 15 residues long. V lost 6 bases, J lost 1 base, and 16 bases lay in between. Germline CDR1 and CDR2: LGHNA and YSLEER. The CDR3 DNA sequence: TGCGCCAGCAGTCTCCCCGTATTGGGATCCTACGAGCAGTACTTC. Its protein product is CASSLPVLGSYEQYF.

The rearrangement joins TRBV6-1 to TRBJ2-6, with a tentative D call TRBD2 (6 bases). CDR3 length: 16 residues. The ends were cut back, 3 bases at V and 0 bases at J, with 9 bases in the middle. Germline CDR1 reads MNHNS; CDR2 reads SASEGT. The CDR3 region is CASSDGGFSGANVLTF. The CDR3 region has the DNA TGTGCCAGCAGTGATGGGGGGTTCTCTGGGGCCAACGTCCTGACTTTC.

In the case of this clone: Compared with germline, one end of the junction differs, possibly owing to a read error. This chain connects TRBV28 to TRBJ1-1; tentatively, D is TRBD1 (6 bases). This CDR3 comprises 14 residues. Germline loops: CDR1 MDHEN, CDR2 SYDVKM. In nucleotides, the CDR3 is TGTGCCAACAGTTTTGGGGGGCTGAACACTGAAGCTTTCTTT. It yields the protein CANSFGGLNTEAFF.

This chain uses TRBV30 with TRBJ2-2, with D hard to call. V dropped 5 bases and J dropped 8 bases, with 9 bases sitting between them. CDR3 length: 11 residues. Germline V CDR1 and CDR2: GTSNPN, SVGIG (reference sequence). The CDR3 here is CAWWTVGELFF. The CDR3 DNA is TGTGCCTGGTGGACCGTGGGGGAGCTGTTTTTT.

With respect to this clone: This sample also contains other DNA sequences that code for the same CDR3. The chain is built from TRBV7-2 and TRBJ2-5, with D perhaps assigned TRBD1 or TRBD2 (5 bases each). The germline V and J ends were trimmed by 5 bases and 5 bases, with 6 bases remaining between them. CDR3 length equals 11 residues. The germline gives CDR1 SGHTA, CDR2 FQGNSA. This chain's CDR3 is CASSRGETQYF. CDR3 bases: TGTGCCAGCAGCCGGGGCGAGACCCAGTACTTC.

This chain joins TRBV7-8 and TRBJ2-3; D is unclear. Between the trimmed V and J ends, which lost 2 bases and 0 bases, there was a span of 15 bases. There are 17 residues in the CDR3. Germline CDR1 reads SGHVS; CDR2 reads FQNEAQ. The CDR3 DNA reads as TGTGCCAGCAGCTTAAACGGAGCCGCCTCTAGCACAGATACGCAGTATTTT. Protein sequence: CASSLNGAASSTDTQYF.

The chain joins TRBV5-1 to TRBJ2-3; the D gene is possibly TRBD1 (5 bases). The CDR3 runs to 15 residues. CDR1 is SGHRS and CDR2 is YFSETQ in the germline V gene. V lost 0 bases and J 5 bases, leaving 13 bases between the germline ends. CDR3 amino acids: CASSLEGRARDTQYF. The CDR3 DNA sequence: TGCGCCAGCAGCTTGGAAGGCAGGGCTAGAGATACGCAGTATTTT.

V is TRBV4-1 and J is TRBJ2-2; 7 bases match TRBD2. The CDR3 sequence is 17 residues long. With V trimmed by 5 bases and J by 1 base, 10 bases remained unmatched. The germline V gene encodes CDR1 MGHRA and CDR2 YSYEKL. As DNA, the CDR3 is TGCGCCAGCAGCGATAGAGGCGGACTAGTGAACACCGGGGAGCTGTTTTTT. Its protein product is CASSDRGGLVNTGELFF.

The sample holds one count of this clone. DNA of the CDR3: TGTGCCAGCAGCTTAGCGGGGAGACAACCCATAGCCAAAAACATTCAGTACTTC. Its translation is CASSLAGRQPIAKNIQYF. V gene TRBV7-8 combines with J gene TRBJ2-4, with a possible D match to TRBD2 (5 bases). The CDR3 has 18 amino acids. CDR1 is SGHVS and CDR2 is FQNEAQ in the germline V gene. V lost 0 bases and J 0 bases, leaving 15 bases between the germline ends.

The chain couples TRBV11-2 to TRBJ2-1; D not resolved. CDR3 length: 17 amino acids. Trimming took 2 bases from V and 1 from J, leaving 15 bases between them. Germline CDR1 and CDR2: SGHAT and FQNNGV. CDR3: CASSLTQSARSYNEQFF. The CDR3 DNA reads TGTGCCAGCAGCTTAACCCAGAGCGCACGTTCCTACAATGAGCAGTTCTTC.

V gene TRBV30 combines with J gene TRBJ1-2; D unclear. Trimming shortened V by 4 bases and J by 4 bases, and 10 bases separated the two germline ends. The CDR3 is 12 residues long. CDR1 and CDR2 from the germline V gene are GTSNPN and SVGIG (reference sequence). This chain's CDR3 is CAWNGNLYGYTF. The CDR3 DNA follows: TGTGCCTGGAATGGTAACCTCTATGGCTACACCTTC. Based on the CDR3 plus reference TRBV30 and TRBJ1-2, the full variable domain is SQTIHQWPATLVQPVGSPLSLECTVEGTSNPNLYWYRQAAGRGLQLLFYSVGIGQISSEVPQNLSASRPQDRQFILSSKKLLLSDSGFYLCAWNGNLYGYTFGSGTRLTVV.

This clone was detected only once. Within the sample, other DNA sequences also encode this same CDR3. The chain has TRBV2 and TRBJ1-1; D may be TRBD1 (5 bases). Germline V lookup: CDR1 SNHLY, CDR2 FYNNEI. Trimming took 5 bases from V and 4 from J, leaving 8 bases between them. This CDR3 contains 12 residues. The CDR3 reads CASSPGGTEAFF. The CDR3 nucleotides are TGTGCCAGCAGTCCCGGGGGCACTGAAGCTTTCTTT.

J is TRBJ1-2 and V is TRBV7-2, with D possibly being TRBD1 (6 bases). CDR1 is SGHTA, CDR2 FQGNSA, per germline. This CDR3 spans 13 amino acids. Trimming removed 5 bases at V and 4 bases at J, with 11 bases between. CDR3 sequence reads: CASSARTVYGYTF. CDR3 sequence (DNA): TGTGCCAGCAGCGCCCGGACAGTCTATGGCTACACCTTC.

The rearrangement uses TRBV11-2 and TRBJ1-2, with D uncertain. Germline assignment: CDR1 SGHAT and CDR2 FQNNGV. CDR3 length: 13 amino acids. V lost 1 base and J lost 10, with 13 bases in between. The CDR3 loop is CASSLGTDSHYTF. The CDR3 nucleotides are TGTGCCAGCAGCTTAGGGACCGACTCCCACTACACCTTC.

This CDR3 is CASSPTAGGSTDTQYF. CDR3 DNA: TGTGCCAGCTCACCAACGGCAGGGGGAAGCACAGATACGCAGTATTTT. V usage is TRBV18 and J usage is TRBJ2-3; 7 positions agree with TRBD1. This CDR3 comprises 16 residues. In germline, CDR1 is KGHSH, CDR2 LQKENI. With V trimmed by 2 bases and J by 0 bases, 5 bases remained unmatched.

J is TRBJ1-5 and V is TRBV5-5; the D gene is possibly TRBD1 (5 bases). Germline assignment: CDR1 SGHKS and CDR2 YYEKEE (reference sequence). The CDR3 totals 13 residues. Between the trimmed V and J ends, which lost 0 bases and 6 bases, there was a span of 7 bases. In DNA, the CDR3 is TGTGCCAGCAGCTTGGCAGGGTCTCAGCCCCAGCATTTT. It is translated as CASSLAGSQPQHF.